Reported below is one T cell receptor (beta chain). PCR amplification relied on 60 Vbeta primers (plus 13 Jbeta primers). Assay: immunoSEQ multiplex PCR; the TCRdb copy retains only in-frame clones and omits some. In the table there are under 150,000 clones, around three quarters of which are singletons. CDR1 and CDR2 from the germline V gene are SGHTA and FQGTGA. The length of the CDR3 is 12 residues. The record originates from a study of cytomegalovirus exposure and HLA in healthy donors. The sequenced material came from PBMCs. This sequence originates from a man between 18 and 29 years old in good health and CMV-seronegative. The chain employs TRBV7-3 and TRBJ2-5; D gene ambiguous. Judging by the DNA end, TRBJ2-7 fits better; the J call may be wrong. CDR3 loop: CASSLFRGEQYF. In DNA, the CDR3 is TGTGCCAGCAGCTTATTCCGCGGCGAGCAGTACTTC.